This T cell receptor beta chain was sequenced in a study of graft-versus-host responses after intestinal transplantation. The wider study: Anti-thymocyte globulin induction, then tacrolimus and steroids for 3 to 4 years, went to all recipients.

This CDR3 is 13 amino acids long. Trimming took 6 bases from V and 3 from J, leaving 12 bases between them. Germline lookup yields CDR1 SGHTA and CDR2 FQGNSA. Clones were read by immunoSEQ multiplex PCR, and TCRdb kept only the in-frame ones, dropping some. Of some 46,000 clones detected, approximately 94% appear once; the ten largest clones hold about 1.4%. J is TRBJ2-7 and V is TRBV7-2; no clear D. The source material was PBMCs, sampled about 320 days after intestinal transplant. This TCR was recovered from a human patient who received an intestinal transplant, so some T cells may come from the graft donor. The CDR3: CASSWDLGYEQYF. In nucleotides, the CDR3 is TGTGCCAGCAGTTGGGATTTGGGCTACGAGCAGTACTTC.